The rows below give T cell receptor beta chains drawn from one sample of a study of shared clonotypes between healthy human individuals. The repertoire was sequenced with immunoSEQ multiplex PCR; TCRdb's copy has only in-frame clones and lacks some. Among roughly 500,000 clones listed, 76% were seen once. Sequencing was performed on PBMCs. These TCRs come from a woman aged 35 to 49 in good health. Some clones in this sample may be carry-over from other donors' samples. Both conserved end residues are part of each CDR3. The D gene is left open where the match is weak. The listing skips clone size in some rows; elsewhere it reads once, few, many or a size class.

d_gene,v_gene,j_gene,abundance,CDR3aa,CDR3nt
-,TRBV15,TRBJ2-5,-,CATSRDTEETQYF,TGTGCCACCAGCAGGGATACAGAAGAGACCCAGTACTTC
-,TRBV19,TRBJ2-5,-,CATRTAGKTQYF,TGTGCCACCCGGACGGCGGGGAAGACCCAGTACTTC
-,TRBV9,TRBJ2-2,-,CASSVGAGPGELFF,TGTGCCAGCAGCGTAGGTGCCGGGCCCGGGGAGCTGTTTTTT
TRBD1,TRBV2,TRBJ2-2,-,CASRGTGQTGELFF,TGTGCCAGCAGGGGGACAGGGCAAACCGGGGAGCTGTTTTTT
-,TRBV7-8,TRBJ2-1,-,CASSPGLPHEQFF,TGTGCCAGCAGCCCGGGACTTCCCCATGAGCAGTTCTTC
-,TRBV6-5,TRBJ1-1,once,CASSYRYSGGVTEAFF,TGTGCCAGCAGTTACAGGTACAGCGGCGGTGTCACTGAAGCTTTCTTT
TRBD2,TRBV7-7,TRBJ2-1,-,CASSLGLAGVDEQFF,TGTGCCAGCAGCTTAGGGCTAGCGGGAGTTGATGAGCAGTTCTTC
-,TRBV7-9,TRBJ2-1,-,CASSLFGNNEQFF,TGTGCCAGCAGCTTATTTGGTAACAATGAGCAGTTCTTC
-,TRBV6-5,TRBJ2-2,-,CASSRDSLTGELFF,TGTGCCAGCAGTCGAGACAGTCTCACCGGGGAGCTGTTTTTT
TRBD2,TRBV9,TRBJ2-7,few,CASSEGLADYEQYF,TGTGCCAGCAGCGAGGGACTAGCGGACTACGAGCAGTACTTC
TRBD1,TRBV18,TRBJ1-2,-,CASSPGQGQGYTF,TGTGCCAGCTCACCGGGACAGGGCCAAGGCTACACCTTC
-,TRBV27,TRBJ2-5,once,CASSLRQHQETQYF,TGTGCCAGCAGTTTGAGACAGCACCAAGAGACCCAGTACTTC
-,TRBV28,TRBJ2-1,-,CASSLSLSYNEQFF,TGTGCCAGCAGTTTATCTCTCTCCTACAATGAGCAGTTCTTC
-,TRBV30,TRBJ1-2,-,CAWGGPNYGYTF,TGTGCCTGGGGAGGACCTAACTATGGCTACACCTTC
-,TRBV19,TRBJ1-2,-,CASSIDYVEGGTSGYTF,TGTGCCAGTAGTATCGATTACGTGGAGGGGGGTACGAGTGGCTACACCTTC
-,TRBV29-1,TRBJ2-1,few,CSVDRPEAGFNEQFF,TGCAGCGTTGACCGGCCCGAGGCGGGGTTCAATGAGCAGTTCTTC
TRBD1,TRBV27,TRBJ1-1,-,CASRRQGAETEAFF,TGTGCCAGCAGACGTCAGGGGGCGGAAACTGAAGCTTTCTTT
-,TRBV7-8,TRBJ1-4,-,CASSSSQGRREKLFF,TGTGCCAGCAGCTCGAGTCAGGGGAGGCGGGAAAAACTGTTTTTT
-,TRBV9,TRBJ1-1,-,CASSPWTEIYNTEAFF,TGTGCCAGCAGCCCCTGGACGGAAATTTACAACACTGAAGCTTTCTTT
TRBD2,TRBV5-4,TRBJ2-2,-,CASSTPTSGRGTGELFF,TGTGCCAGCAGCACCCCTACTAGCGGGAGAGGCACCGGGGAGCTGTTTTTT
-,TRBV9,TRBJ2-3,-,CASSVDEGFGDTQYF,TGTGCCAGCAGCGTAGATGAGGGTTTTGGAGATACGCAGTATTTT
TRBD1,TRBV6-1,TRBJ2-7,-,CASSDGDSSYEQYF,TGTGCCAGCAGCGACGGGGACAGCTCCTACGAGCAGTACTTC
-,TRBV4-2,TRBJ2-2,few,CASSQESGYAGELFF,TGTGCCAGCAGCCAAGAATCCGGGTATGCCGGGGAGCTGTTTTTT
-,TRBV4-3,TRBJ1-4,many,CASSQDSGEKLFF,TGCGCCAGCAGCCAAGATAGTGGTGAAAAACTGTTTTTT